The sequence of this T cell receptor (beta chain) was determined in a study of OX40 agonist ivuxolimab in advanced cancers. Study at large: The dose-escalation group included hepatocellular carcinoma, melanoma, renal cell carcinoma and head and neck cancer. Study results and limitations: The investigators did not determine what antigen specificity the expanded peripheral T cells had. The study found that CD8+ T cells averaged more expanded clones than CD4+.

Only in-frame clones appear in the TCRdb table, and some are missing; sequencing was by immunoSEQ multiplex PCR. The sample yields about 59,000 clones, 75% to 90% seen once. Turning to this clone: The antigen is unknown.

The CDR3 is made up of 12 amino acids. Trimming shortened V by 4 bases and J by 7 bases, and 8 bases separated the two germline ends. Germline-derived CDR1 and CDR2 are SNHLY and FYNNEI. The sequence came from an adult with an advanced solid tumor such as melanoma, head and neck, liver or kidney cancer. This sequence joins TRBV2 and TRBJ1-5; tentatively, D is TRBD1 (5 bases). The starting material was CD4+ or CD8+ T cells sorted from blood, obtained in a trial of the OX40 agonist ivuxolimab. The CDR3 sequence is CASSVKGQPQHF. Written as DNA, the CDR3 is TGTGCCAGCAGTGTCAAGGGGCAGCCCCAGCATTTT.